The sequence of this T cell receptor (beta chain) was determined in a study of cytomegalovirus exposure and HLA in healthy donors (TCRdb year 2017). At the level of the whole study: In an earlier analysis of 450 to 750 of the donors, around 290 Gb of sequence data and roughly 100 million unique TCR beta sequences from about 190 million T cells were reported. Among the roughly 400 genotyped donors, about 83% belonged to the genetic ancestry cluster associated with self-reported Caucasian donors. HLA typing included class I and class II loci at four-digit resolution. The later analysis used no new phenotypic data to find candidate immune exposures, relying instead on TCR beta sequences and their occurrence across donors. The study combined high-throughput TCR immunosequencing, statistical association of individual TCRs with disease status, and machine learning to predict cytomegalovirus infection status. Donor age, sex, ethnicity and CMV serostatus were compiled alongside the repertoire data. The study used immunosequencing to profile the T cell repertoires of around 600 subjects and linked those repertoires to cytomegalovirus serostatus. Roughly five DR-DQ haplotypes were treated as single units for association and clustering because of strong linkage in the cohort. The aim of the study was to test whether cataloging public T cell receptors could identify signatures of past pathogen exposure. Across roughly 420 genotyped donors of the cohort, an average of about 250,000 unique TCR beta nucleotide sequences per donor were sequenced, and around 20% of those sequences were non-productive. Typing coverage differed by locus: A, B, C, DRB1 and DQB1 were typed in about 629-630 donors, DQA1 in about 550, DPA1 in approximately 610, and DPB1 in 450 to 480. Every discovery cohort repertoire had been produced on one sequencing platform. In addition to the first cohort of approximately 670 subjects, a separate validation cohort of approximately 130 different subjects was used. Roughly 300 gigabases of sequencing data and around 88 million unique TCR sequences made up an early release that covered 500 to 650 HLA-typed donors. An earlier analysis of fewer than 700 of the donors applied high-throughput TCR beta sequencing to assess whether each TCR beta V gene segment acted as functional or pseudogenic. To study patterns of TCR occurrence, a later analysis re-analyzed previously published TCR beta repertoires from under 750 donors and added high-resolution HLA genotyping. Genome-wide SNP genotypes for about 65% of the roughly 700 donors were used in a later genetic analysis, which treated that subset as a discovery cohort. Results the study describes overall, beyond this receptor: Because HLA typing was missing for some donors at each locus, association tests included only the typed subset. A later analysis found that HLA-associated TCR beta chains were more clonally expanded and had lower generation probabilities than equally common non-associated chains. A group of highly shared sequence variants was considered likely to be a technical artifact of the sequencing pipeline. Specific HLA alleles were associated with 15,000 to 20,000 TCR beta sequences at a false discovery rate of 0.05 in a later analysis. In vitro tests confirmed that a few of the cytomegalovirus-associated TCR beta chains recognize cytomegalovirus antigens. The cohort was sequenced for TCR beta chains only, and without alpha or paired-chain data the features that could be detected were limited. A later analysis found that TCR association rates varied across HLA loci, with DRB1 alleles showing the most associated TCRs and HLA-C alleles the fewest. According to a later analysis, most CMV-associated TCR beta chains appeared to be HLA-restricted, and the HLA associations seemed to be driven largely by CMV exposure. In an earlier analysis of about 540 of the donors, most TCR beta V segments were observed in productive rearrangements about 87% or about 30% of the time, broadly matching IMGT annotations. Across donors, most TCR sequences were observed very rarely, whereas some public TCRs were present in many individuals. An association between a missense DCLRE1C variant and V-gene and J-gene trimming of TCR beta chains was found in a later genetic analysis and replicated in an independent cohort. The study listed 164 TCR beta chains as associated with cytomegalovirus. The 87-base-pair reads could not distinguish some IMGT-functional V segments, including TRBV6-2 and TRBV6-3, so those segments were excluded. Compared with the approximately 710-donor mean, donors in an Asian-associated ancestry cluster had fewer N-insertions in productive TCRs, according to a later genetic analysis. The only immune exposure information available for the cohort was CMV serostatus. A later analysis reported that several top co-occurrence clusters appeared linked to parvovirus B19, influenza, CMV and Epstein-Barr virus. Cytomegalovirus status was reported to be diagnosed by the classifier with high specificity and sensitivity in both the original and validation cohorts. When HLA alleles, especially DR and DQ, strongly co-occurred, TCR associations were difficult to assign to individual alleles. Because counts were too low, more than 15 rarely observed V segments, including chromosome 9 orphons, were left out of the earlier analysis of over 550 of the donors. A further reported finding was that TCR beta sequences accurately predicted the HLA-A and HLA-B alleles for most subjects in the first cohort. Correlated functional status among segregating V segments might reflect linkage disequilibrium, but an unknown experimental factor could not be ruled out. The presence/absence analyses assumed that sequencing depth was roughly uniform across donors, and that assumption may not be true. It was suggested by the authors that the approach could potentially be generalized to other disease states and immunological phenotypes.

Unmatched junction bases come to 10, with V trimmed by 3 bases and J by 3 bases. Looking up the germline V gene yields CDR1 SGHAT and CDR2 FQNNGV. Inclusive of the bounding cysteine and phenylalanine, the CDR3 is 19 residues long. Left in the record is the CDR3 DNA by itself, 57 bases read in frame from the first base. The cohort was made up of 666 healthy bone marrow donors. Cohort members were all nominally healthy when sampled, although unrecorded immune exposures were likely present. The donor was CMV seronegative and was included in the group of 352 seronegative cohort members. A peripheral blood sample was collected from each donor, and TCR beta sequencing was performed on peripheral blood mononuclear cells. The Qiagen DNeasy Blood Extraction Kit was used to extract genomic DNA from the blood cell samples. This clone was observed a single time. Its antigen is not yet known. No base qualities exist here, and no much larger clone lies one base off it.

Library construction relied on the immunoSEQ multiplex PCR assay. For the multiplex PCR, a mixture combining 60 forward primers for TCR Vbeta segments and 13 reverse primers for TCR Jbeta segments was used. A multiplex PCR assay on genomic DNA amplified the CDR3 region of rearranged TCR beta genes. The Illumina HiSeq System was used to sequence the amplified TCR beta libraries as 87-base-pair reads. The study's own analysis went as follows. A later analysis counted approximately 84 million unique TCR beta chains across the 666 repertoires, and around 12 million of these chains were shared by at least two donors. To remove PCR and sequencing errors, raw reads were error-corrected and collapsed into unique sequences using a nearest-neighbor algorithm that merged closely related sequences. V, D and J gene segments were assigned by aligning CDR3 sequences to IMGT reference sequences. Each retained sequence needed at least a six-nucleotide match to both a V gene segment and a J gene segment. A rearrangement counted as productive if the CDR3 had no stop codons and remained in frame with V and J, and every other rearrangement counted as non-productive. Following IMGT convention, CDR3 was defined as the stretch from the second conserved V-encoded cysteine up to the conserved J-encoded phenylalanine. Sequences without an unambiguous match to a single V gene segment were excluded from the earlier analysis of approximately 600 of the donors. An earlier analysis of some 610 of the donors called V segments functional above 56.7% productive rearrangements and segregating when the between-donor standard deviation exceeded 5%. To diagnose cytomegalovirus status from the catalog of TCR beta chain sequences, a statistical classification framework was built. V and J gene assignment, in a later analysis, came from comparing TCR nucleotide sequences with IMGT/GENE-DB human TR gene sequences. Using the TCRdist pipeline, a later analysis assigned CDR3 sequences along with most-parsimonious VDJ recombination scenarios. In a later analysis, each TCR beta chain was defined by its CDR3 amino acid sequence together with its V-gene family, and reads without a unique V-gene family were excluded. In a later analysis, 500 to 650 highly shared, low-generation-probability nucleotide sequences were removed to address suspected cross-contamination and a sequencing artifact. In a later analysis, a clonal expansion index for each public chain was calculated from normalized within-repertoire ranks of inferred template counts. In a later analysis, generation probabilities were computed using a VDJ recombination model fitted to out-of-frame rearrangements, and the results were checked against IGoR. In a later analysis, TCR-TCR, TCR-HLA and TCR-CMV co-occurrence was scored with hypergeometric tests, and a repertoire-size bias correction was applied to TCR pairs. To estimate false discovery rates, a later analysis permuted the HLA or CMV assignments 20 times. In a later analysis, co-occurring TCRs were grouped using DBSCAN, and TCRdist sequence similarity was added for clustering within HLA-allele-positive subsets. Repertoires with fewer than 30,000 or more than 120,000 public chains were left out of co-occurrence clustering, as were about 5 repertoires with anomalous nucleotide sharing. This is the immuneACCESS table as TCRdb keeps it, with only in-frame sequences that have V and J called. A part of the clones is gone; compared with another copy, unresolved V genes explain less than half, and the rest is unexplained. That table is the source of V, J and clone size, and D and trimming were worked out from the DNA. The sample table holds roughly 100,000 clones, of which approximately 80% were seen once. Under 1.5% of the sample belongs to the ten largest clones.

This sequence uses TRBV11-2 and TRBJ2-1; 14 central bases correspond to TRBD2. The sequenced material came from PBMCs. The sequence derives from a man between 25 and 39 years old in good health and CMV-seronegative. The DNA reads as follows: TGTGCCAGCAGCTTCACTGCCGGGACTAGCGGGAGAAACTACAATGAGCAGTTCTTC. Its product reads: CASSFTAGTSGRNYNEQFF.